The 29 T cell receptor beta chains given below trace back to one sample, sequenced in a study of response to subunit inactivated influenza vaccine. TCRdb re-called the RT-PCR reads through MiXCR, storing one row per CDR3 protein. Found here are under 500,000 distinct CDR3 sequences, 9.5% to 13% of them singletons; the top ten hold roughly 12%. The sequencing used PBMCs from blood, collected roughly 45 days after vaccination. The receptors stem from a man in his forties or fifties who received an inactivated influenza vaccine.

This clonotype has at least ten counts. The V gene is TRBV13, the J gene TRBJ1-3; D not resolved. Germline CDR1 is PRHDT and CDR2 is FYEKMQ (reference sequence). This CDR3 region has 15 residues. V was pared by 0 bases and J by 4 bases, with 10 bases between. The CDR3 spells CASSLGLAGGNTIYF. Written as DNA, the CDR3 is TGTGCCAGCAGCTTAGGCCTGGCTGGAGGAAACACCATATATTTT.

The rearrangement uses TRBV7-3 and TRBJ1-1; no reliable D call. From germline, CDR1 is SGHTA and CDR2 FQGTGA. V lost 8 bases to trimming and J lost 0 bases, with 10 bases between them. The CDR3 extends over 13 amino acids. The CDR3 reads CASGTNMNTEAFF. The CDR3 DNA sequence: TGTGCCAGCGGAACCAACATGAACACTGAAGCTTTCTTT.

This clonotype was seen only a few times. V usage is TRBV6-5 and J usage is TRBJ1-2; D call uncertain. This CDR3 has 12 amino acids. The ends were cut back, 10 bases at V and 10 bases at J, with 19 bases in the middle. Germline CDR1 MNHEY, CDR2 SVGAGI. CDR3 sequence reads: CAISREGAVYTF. CDR3 in DNA: TGTGCCATCTCCCGGGAGGGCGCGGTCTACACCTTC.

This clonotype was seen a handful of times. V usage is TRBV28 and J usage is TRBJ2-2, with 12 bases that match TRBD1. The V gene end was trimmed by 1 base and the J gene end by 0 bases; junction bases not matched to a gene: 18. Germline lookup yields CDR1 MDHEN and CDR2 SYDVKM. The CDR3 is 23 amino acids. CDR3 nucleotides: TGTGCCAGCAGTTTATATGGTTTTCCCCGGGACAGGGGGCGCGACGCGAACACCGGGGAGCTGTTTTTT. Translation gives CASSLYGFPRDRGRDANTGELFF. The whole variable domain, filled in from reference TRBV28 and TRBJ2-2, reads DVKVTQSSRYLVKRTGEKVFLECVQDMDHENMFWYRQDPGLGLRLIYFSYDVKMKEKGDIPEGYSVSREKKERFSLILESASTNQTSMYLCASSLYGFPRDRGRDANTGELFFGEGSRLTVL.

The chain recombines TRBV12-3 or TRBV12-4 with TRBJ2-3; 10 nucleotides line up with TRBD2. The CDR3 loop spans 14 amino acids. The J segment lost 2 bases and the V segment lost 8 bases, leaving 4 bases of the junction unmatched. CDR3 residues: CASQLAGYTDTQYF. In DNA form, the CDR3 reads TGTGCCAGCCAACTAGCGGGGTACACAGATACGCAGTATTTT.

At least ten counts were recorded for this clonotype. This chain connects TRBV5-1 to TRBJ1-5; D gene unclear. Trimming removed 0 bases from V and 3 bases from J, with 7 bases in between. The CDR3 has 14 amino acids. Germline lookup yields CDR1 SGHRS and CDR2 YFSETQ. CDR3 protein: CASSLGEINQPQHF. The CDR3 DNA follows: TGCGCCAGCAGCTTGGGAGAGATCAATCAGCCCCAGCATTTT.

The CDR3, as DNA: TGTGCCAGCAGTTTCAGAACGAACACTGAAGCTTTCTTT. Its protein is CASSFRTNTEAFF. The genes are TRBV12-3 or TRBV12-4 and TRBJ1-1; D gene unclear. V was cut by 3 bases and J by 1 base, with 6 bases left in between. This CDR3 contains 13 residues.

This clonotype was observed a few times. A read error may produce the germline difference seen at one junction end. This rearrangement joins TRBV7-7 to TRBJ1-3; D call uncertain. Germline lookup yields CDR1 SSHAT and CDR2 FNYEAQ (reference sequence). CDR3 size: 13 residues. For the CDR3, the DNA is TGTGCTAGCAGCCTCGGGCCTGGAAACACCATATATTTT. Its protein is CASSLGPGNTIYF.

The gene calls are TRBV3-1 and TRBJ2-1; D is undetermined. With 0 bases removed from V and 3 bases from J, the gap between germline ends came to 9 bases. The germline gives CDR1 LGHDT, CDR2 YNNKEL (reference sequence). The CDR3 runs 15 residues. Here the CDR3 reads CASSQDFKDYNEQFF. The CDR3 DNA reads TGTGCCAGCAGCCAAGACTTTAAGGACTACAATGAGCAGTTCTTC.

This clonotype was counted many times. This chain uses TRBV10-3 with TRBJ2-1; 7 bases line up with TRBD1. The germline gives CDR1 ENHRY, CDR2 SYGVKD. The trim removed 4 bases at V and 5 bases at J, leaving 5 bases unmatched. CDR3 length: 14 residues. The CDR3 spells CAISGGQVNNEQFF. CDR3 DNA: TGTGCCATCAGTGGAGGACAGGTGAACAATGAGCAGTTCTTC.

To note about this clonotype: Being one base from a much bigger clone, this may be a read error. This sequence joins TRBV12-3 or TRBV12-4 and TRBJ2-5; D gene unclear. This CDR3 is built from 12 residues. CDR3 residues: CASSLVAETLYF. Here the CDR3 DNA reads TGTGCCAGCAGTTTAGTGGCGGAGACCCTGTACTTC.

This clonotype was counted many times. The chain is built from TRBV6-2 or TRBV6-3 and TRBJ2-1; perhaps TRBD1 as D (6 bases). The V end lost 6 bases, the J end lost 9 bases, and 18 bases lay between the germline ends. The CDR3 has 14 amino acids. The V gene's germline CDR1 is MNHEY and CDR2 SVGEGT. The DNA of the CDR3 is TGTGCCAGCAGCGGACAAACAGGGAAGGGTGAGCAGTTCTTC. Its translation: CASSGQTGKGEQFF.

Ten or more counts support this clonotype. This rearrangement joins TRBV4-3 to TRBJ2-2, with D perhaps matching TRBD2 (5 bases). Germline loops: CDR1 LGHNA, CDR2 YSLEER. The CDR3 has 15 amino acids. Trimming cost V 0 bases and J 1 base, with 6 bases left between them. DNA of the CDR3: TGCGCCAGCAGCCAAGAGGGAGTGAACACCGGGGAGCTGTTTTTT. The encoded protein is CASSQEGVNTGELFF.

There are a few counts of this clonotype. The chain recombines TRBV4-1 with TRBJ2-5; 9 bases fit TRBD1. V was clipped by 1 base and J by 11 bases; unmatched bases: 17. Germline V lookup: CDR1 MGHRA, CDR2 YSYEKL. This CDR3 spans 17 amino acids. The CDR3 DNA reads as TGCGCCAGCAGCCAAGTTAAAGGACAGGGGACCTCCCACTCTCAGTACTTC. This codes for CASSQVKGQGTSHSQYF.

A few counts support this clonotype. This chain joins TRBV27 and TRBJ2-1, with TRBD2 matching 7 bases. The germline CDR1 and CDR2 sequences are MNHEY and SMNVEV (reference sequence). V gave up 3 bases and J gave up 7 bases; unmatched junction bases: 12. The CDR3 has 16 amino acids. The CDR3 sequence is CASSLRLADLGNEQFF. In nucleotides, the CDR3 is TGTGCCAGCAGTTTGCGCCTAGCGGATTTGGGGAATGAGCAGTTCTTC.

V gene TRBV6-5 combines with J gene TRBJ2-7, with 7 nucleotides matching TRBD1. CDR1 and CDR2 (germline): MNHEY, SVGAGI. V lost 0 bases, J lost 0 bases, and 2 bases stayed unmatched. The CDR3 is 15 residues long. CDR3 sequence (DNA): TGTGCCAGCAGTTACTCACAGGGGAGCTCCTACGAGCAGTACTTC. It encodes CASSYSQGSSYEQYF.

The rearrangement joins TRBV7-9 to TRBJ2-5, with 9 bases fitting TRBD1. Germline CDR1 is SEHNR and CDR2 is FQNEAQ (reference sequence). The V and J ends lost 10 bases and 4 bases, in that order; junction bases with no gene match: 16. The CDR3 sequence is 16 residues long. In DNA form, the CDR3 reads TGTGCCACCGAACCGGGAATAGGGACAGGGATAGAGACCCAGTACTTC. This codes for CATEPGIGTGIETQYF.

This clonotype was observed a few times. Here the CDR3 DNA reads TGTGCCAGCAGCCAAGAAGAGACAGTCTCTGGAAACACCATATATTTT. Protein product: CASSQEETVSGNTIYF. The chain joins TRBV4-2 to TRBJ1-3, with D tentatively TRBD1 (5 bases). The V end lost 0 bases, the J end lost 0 bases, and 9 bases lay between the germline ends. The CDR3 extends over 16 amino acids. The germline gives CDR1 LGHNA, CDR2 YNFKEQ.

The genes are TRBV24-1 and TRBJ2-2; D gene unclear. V was clipped by 6 bases and J by 0 bases, with 4 bases between them. The CDR3 runs 13 residues. The V gene's germline CDR1 is KGHDR and CDR2 SFDVKD. CDR3 DNA: TGTGCCACCAGTACACCGAACACCGGGGAGCTGTTTTTT. Translated, it gives CATSTPNTGELFF.

This CDR3 reads CASSLGAKDTEAFF. CDR3 DNA sequence: TGTGCCAGCAGCTTGGGGGCCAAGGACACTGAAGCTTTCTTT. The chain couples TRBV11-2 to TRBJ1-1, with a weak D call TRBD1 (6 bases). Germline V gene sequence: CDR1 SGHAT, CDR2 FQNNGV. The V end lost 3 bases, the J end lost 3 bases, and 11 bases lay between the germline ends. This CDR3 has 14 residues. The full variable domain, completed using reference TRBV11-2 and TRBJ1-1, is EAGVAQSPRYKIIEKRQSVAFWCNPISGHATLYWYQQILGQGPKLLIQFQNNGVVDDSQLPKDRFSAERLKGVDSTLKIQPAKLEDSAVYLCASSLGAKDTEAFFGQGTRLTVV.

The chain couples TRBV10-2 to TRBJ2-5, with TRBD2 identical over 8 bases. The DNA end is more similar to TRBJ2-1, so the J call may be wrong. Germline assignment: CDR1 WSHSY and CDR2 SAAADI. The CDR3 is made up of 17 amino acids. CDR3 in amino acids: CASSAVRAGARVKTQFF. The DNA for the CDR3 is TGCGCCAGCAGTGCCGTAAGAGCGGGGGCCCGCGTCAAGACCCAGTTCTTC.

This clonotype was seen many times. The rearrangement joins TRBV19 to TRBJ2-3; the D gene is possibly TRBD2 (5 bases). Deletions cut 8 bases from V and 2 bases from J, with 8 bases between. CDR1 is LNHDA and CDR2 is SQIVND in the germline V gene (reference sequence). The CDR3 contains 12 residues. DNA of the CDR3: TGTGCCAGTCGGGGAAACACAGATACGCAGTATTTT. Residues: CASRGNTDTQYF.

This clonotype has a handful of counts. The chain couples TRBV7-8 to TRBJ2-7; possible D gene TRBD2, 6 bases. V lost 0 bases and J 1 base, leaving 13 bases between the germline ends. In germline, CDR1 is SGHVS, CDR2 FQNEAQ. This CDR3 contains 16 residues. In nucleotides, the CDR3 is TGTGCCAGCAGCTTAGCGGGGGTGGCGGGGTCCTACGAGCAGTACTTC. Protein sequence: CASSLAGVAGSYEQYF.

Ten or more counts support this clonotype. J is TRBJ2-1 and V is TRBV5-1; no clear D. CDR1 and CDR2 from the germline V gene are SGHRS and YFSETQ. The CDR3 contains 14 residues. V lost 0 bases, J lost 10 bases, and 14 bases lay in between. Here the CDR3 DNA reads TGCGCCAGCAGCTTGGGACAATCGGACCAAGAGCAGTTCTTC. Encoded protein: CASSLGQSDQEQFF.

This clonotype was detected only a few times. V is TRBV6-2 or TRBV6-3 and J is TRBJ2-1, with 8 bases matching TRBD2. Germline V gene lookup returns CDR1 MNHEY and CDR2 SVGEGT. The ends lost 4 bases at V and 3 bases at J; junction bases unmatched: 17. The CDR3 length is 19 residues. Written as DNA, the CDR3 is TGTGCCAGCAGTTCCACACCCAAGCTTACGGGGGGGGACTACAATGAGCAGTTCTTC. As protein: CASSSTPKLTGGDYNEQFF.

The chain employs TRBV4-2 and TRBJ2-1; 10 bases map to TRBD2. This CDR3 is built from 16 residues. Germline V gene sequence: CDR1 LGHNA, CDR2 YNFKEQ. V gave up 3 bases and J gave up 8 bases; unmatched junction bases: 10. In nucleotides, the CDR3 is TGTGCCAGCAGCCAGATAGGAAATGGACTAGCGGATGAGCAGTTCTTC. Translating it yields CASSQIGNGLADEQFF.

The chain has TRBV12-3 or TRBV12-4 and TRBJ2-1, with D perhaps matching TRBD1 or TRBD2 (6 bases each). This CDR3 spans 16 amino acids. Trimming took 3 bases from V and 2 from J, leaving 14 bases between them. This chain's CDR3 is CASSFPGERAYNEQFF. The CDR3 DNA sequence: TGTGCCAGCAGTTTCCCAGGGGAGCGGGCCTACAATGAGCAGTTCTTC.

This clonotype was counted only a few times. The chain carries TRBV5-5 and TRBJ2-1; D not certain. CDR1 is SGHKS, CDR2 YYEKEE, per germline (reference sequence). Between the trimmed V and J ends, which lost 3 bases and 4 bases, there was a span of 11 bases. This CDR3 spans 14 amino acids. The CDR3 nucleotides read TGTGCCAGCAGCTCGACGCTCGTATACAATGAGCAGTTCTTC. It is translated as CASSSTLVYNEQFF.

There are a few counts of this clonotype. The rearrangement joins TRBV12-3 or TRBV12-4 to TRBJ2-7; perhaps TRBD1 as D (5 bases). This CDR3 spans 14 amino acids. With 3 bases removed from V and 6 bases from J, the gap between germline ends came to 15 bases. CDR3 region: CASSFIGTQGEQYF. CDR3 nucleotides: TGTGCCAGCAGTTTCATAGGAACCCAGGGCGAGCAGTACTTC.